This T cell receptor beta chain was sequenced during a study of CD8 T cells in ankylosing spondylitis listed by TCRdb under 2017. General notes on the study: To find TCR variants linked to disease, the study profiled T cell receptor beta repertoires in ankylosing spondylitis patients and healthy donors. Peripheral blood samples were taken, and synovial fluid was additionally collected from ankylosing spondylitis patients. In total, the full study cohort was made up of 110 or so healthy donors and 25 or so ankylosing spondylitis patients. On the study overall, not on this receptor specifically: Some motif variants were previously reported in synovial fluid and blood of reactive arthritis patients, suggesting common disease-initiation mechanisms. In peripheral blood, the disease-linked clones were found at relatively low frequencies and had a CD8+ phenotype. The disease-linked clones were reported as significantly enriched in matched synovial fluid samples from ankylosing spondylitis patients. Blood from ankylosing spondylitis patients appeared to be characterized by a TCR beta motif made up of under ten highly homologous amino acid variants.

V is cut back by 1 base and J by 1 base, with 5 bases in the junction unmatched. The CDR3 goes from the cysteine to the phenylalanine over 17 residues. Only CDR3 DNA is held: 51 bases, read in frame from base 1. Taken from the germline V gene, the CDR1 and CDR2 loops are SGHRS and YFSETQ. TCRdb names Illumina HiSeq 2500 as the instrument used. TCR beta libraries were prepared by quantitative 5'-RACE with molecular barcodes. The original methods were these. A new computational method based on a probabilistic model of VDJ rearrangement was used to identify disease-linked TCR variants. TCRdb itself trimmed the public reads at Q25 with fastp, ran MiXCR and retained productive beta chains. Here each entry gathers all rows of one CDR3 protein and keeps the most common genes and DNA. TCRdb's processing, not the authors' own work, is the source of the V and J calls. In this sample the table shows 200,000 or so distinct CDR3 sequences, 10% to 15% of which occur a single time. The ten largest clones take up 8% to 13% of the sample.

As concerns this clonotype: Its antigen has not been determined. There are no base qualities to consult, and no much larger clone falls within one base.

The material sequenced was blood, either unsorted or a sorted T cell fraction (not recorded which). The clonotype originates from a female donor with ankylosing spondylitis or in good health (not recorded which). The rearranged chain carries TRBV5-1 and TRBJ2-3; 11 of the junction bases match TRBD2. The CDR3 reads CASSLRLAGGRTDTQYF. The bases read TGCGCCAGCAGCTTGCGGCTAGCGGGAGGCCGCACAGATACGCAGTATTTT.